Listed below are T cell receptor beta chains from one sample, sequenced in a study of control samples from healthy donors and cancer patients. Repertoires were generated with immunoSEQ multiplex PCR, while TCRdb's copy carries only in-frame clones and drops some. This table has around 160,000 clones, 93% appearing once. What was sequenced was blood. The receptors originated from a man between 18 and 35 years old in good health. Both conserved end residues are part of each CDR3.

V	CDR3
TRBV30	CAWSVRQAGIAFF
TRBV27	CASSPRGVSTDTQYF
TRBV28	CASSLQAGIGEQFF
TRBV4-1	CASSQVPAGVSSYNSPLHF
TRBV19	CASSPYRGGNTEAFF
TRBV6-5	CASCTAIPTGELFF
TRBV6-5	CASSYKWRERTDTQYF
TRBV4-1	CASSQFRDSSNYGYTF
TRBV27	CASSFGTGGYNSPLHF
TRBV30	CAWSVLGQGNEKLFF
TRBV18	CASSPSGGARYYGYTF
TRBV4-3	CASSQDPRNSPLHF
TRBV24-1	CATSGLAGARRNTIYF